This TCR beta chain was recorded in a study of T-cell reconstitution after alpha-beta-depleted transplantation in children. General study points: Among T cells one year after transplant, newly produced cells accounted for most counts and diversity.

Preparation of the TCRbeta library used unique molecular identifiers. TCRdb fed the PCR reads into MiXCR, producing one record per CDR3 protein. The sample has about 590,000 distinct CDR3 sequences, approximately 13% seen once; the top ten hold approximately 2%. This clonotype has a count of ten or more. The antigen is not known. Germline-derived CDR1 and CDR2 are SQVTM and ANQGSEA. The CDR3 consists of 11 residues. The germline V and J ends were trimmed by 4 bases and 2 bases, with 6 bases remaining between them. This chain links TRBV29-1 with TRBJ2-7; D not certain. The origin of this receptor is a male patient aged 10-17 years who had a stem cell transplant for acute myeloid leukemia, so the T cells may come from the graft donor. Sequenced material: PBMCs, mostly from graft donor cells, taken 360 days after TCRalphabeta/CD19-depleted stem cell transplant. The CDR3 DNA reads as TGCAGCGTTGTAAGAGCCTACGAGCAGTACTTC. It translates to CSVVRAYEQYF.